Below are 13 T cell receptor beta chains sequenced from a single sample in a study of OX40 agonist ivuxolimab in advanced cancers. Repertoires were generated with immunoSEQ multiplex PCR, while TCRdb's copy carries only in-frame clones and drops some. The table records about 100,000 clones, around 91% of them present only once. The sequencing used CD4+ or CD8+ T cells sorted from blood, collected in a trial of the OX40 agonist ivuxolimab. These receptors were taken from an adult with an advanced solid tumor such as melanoma, head and neck, liver or kidney cancer.

The chain couples TRBV15 to TRBJ2-1; D is unclear. Per germline, CDR1 LNHNV and CDR2 YYDKDF (reference sequence). The CDR3 runs 13 residues. With 3 bases removed from V and 6 bases from J, the gap between germline ends came to 9 bases. The CDR3 DNA reads as TGTGCCACCAGCAGGGACCAAGGCAATGAGCAGTTCTTC. Translating gives CATSRDQGNEQFF.

The chain carries TRBV5-1 and TRBJ1-3; no definite D call. There are 16 residues in the CDR3. CDR1 and CDR2 (germline): SGHRS, YFSETQ. Trimming took off 1 base at V and 2 bases at J, with 13 bases between the two ends. The CDR3 region has the DNA TGCGCCAGCAGCTTGAACACCCAAAGGGCTGGAAACACCATATATTTT. It codes for CASSLNTQRAGNTIYF.

The chain carries TRBV7-9 and TRBJ1-2; the D gene is possibly TRBD1 (6 bases). V was shortened by 3 bases and J by 7 bases, with 27 bases between the two germline ends. The germline gives CDR1 SEHNR, CDR2 FQNEAQ (reference sequence). The CDR3 sequence is 18 residues long. CDR3 protein: CASSFASGGLTVTAGYTF. The CDR3 region has the DNA TGTGCCAGCAGCTTCGCTAGTGGGGGCCTTACCGTCACAGCTGGCTACACCTTC.

This rearrangement joins TRBV5-1 to TRBJ2-2; 7 nucleotides line up with TRBD1. The CDR3 sequence is 21 residues long. Trimming took 0 bases from V and 1 from J; bases not matched to a gene: 18. Germline V lookup: CDR1 SGHRS, CDR2 YFSETQ. The CDR3 DNA reads TGCGCCAGCAGCTTGGCCCTCCTCCATAAAACAGGGGAATTGAACACCGGGGAGCTGTTTTTT. Its translation: CASSLALLHKTGELNTGELFF.

A few counts support this clone. The chain uses TRBV29-1 and TRBJ2-3, with TRBD2 identical over 7 bases. V shed 5 bases and J 1 base; nucleotides not matched to a gene: 0. The germline V gene encodes CDR1 SQVTM and CDR2 ANQGSEA. The length of the CDR3 is 12 residues. The CDR3, as DNA: TGCAGCGTTAGCGGGGGCACAGATACGCAGTATTTT. Its protein is CSVSGGTDTQYF.

CDR3 sequence (DNA): TGTGCCAGCAGAGGAAGGGACACTGAAGCTTTCTTT. It translates to CASRGRDTEAFF. The V and J genes are TRBV11-3 and TRBJ1-1, with no clear D. The CDR3 has 12 amino acids. Trimming left V 6 bases short and J 3 bases short, with 8 bases between. Germline V gene sequence: CDR1 SGHNT, CDR2 YENEEA.

Comments on this clone: The sample contains more than one DNA sequence encoding this CDR3. This rearrangement joins TRBV6-1 to TRBJ2-5; tentative D call: TRBD1 (5 bases). The V gene lost 4 bases and the J gene lost 1 base, with 7 bases spanning the gap. This CDR3 is built from 13 residues. Germline V gene data show CDR1 as MNHNS and CDR2 as SASEGT. Here the CDR3 reads CASSGGSQETQYF. CDR3 coding DNA: TGTGCCAGCAGTGGGGGCAGCCAAGAGACCCAGTACTTC.

This chain links TRBV5-4 with TRBJ2-2, with D hard to call. The CDR3 extends over 14 amino acids. Trimming pared 0 bases from V and 1 base from J, leaving 4 bases between. Germline loops: CDR1 SGHNT, CDR2 YYREEE (reference sequence). The CDR3 nucleotides are TGTGCCAGCAGCTTGGGCAGGAACACCGGGGAGCTGTTTTTT. Its protein product is CASSLGRNTGELFF.

The CDR3 loop reads CASSLVRSSYNEQFF. Written as DNA, the CDR3 is TGTGCCAGCAGCTTAGTCAGGAGCTCCTACAATGAGCAGTTCTTC. The J gene is TRBJ2-1, the V gene TRBV5-4; D gene ambiguous. The CDR3 is made up of 15 amino acids. Deletions cut 2 bases from V and 0 bases from J, with 9 bases between. Germline V lookup: CDR1 SGHNT, CDR2 YYREEE (reference sequence).

The V call is TRBV7-2, the J call TRBJ1-6; 7 nucleotides match TRBD1. The trim removed 4 bases at V and 12 bases at J, leaving 6 bases unmatched. The CDR3 contains 13 residues. CDR1 and CDR2 from the germline V gene are SGHTA and FQGNSA. CDR3 DNA: TGTGCCAGCAGCTGGGGACAGATAAGACCCCTCCACTTT. Amino acid sequence: CASSWGQIRPLHF.

This clone was observed a few times. This chain links TRBV29-1 with TRBJ2-5; 10 nucleotides align to TRBD1. Germline CDR1 reads SQVTM; CDR2 reads ANQGSEA. The CDR3 sequence is 14 residues long. V was clipped by 6 bases and J by 5 bases; unmatched bases: 9. The CDR3 reads CSVVTGGVLETQYF. CDR3 nucleotides: TGCAGCGTCGTGACAGGGGGCGTTTTGGAGACCCAGTACTTC. The whole variable domain, remainder taken from reference TRBV29-1 and TRBJ2-5, is SAVISQKPSRDICQRGTSLTIQCQVDSQVTMMFWYRQQPGQSLTLIATANQGSEATYESGFVIDKFPISRPNLTFSTLTVSNMSPEDSSIYLCSVVTGGVLETQYFGPGTRLLVL.

The chain recombines TRBV30 with TRBJ1-5, with D perhaps matching TRBD1 (5 bases). The CDR3 covers 13 residues. Germline V gene data show CDR1 as GTSNPN and CDR2 as SVGIG (reference sequence). Trimming stripped 1 base from V and 1 base from J, with 5 bases between. This chain's CDR3 is CAWSGGSNQPQHF. CDR3 sequence (DNA): TGTGCCTGGAGTGGGGGGAGCAATCAGCCCCAGCATTTT.

V usage is TRBV6-6 and J usage is TRBJ2-2, with a tentative D call TRBD2 (6 bases). Trimming removed 5 bases from V and 7 bases from J, with 11 bases in between. The CDR3 contains 13 residues. Germline V gives CDR1 MNHNY, CDR2 SVGAGI (reference sequence). The CDR3 reads CASSGRRGGELFF. In DNA, the CDR3 is TGTGCCAGCAGTGGGAGGCGGGGCGGGGAGCTGTTTTTT.